This entry lists 2 T cell receptor beta chains sequenced from one sample in a study of Ad26.COV2.S vaccination and SARS-CoV-2 variants. Specified treatment: roughly 19 received Ad26.COV2.S at low or high dose, single or two shots; about 5 received placebo; per-sample allocation not given. The study sampled participants on day 63 after the first vaccine or placebo injection. The data were produced by immunoSEQ multiplex PCR, yet TCRdb's version contains in-frame clones alone and is incomplete. This table has about 680,000 clones, around 89% appearing once. Sequences were derived from peripheral blood, sampled in a trial of Ad26.COV2.S vaccine versus placebo. These receptors were taken from a person between 18 and 65 years old who received the Ad26.COV2.S COVID-19 vaccine or a placebo.

This chain joins TRBV11-2 and TRBJ2-7, with D hard to call. CDR1 is SGHAT and CDR2 is FQNNGV in the germline V gene. The CDR3 contains 13 residues. Trimming removed 4 bases from V and 4 bases from J, with 11 bases in between. The CDR3 sequence: CASSSHSRYEQYF. For the CDR3, the DNA is TGTGCCAGCAGCTCCCACTCACGATACGAGCAGTACTTC.

The chain links TRBV13 to TRBJ2-7; D perhaps matches TRBD1 (6 bases). Germline-derived CDR1 and CDR2 are PRHDT and FYEKMQ (reference sequence). V was clipped by 0 bases and J by 6 bases, with 9 bases between them. The CDR3 consists of 13 residues. The CDR3 sequence: CASSLGVGGEQYF. As DNA, the CDR3 is TGTGCCAGCAGCTTAGGCGTAGGGGGCGAGCAGTACTTC.